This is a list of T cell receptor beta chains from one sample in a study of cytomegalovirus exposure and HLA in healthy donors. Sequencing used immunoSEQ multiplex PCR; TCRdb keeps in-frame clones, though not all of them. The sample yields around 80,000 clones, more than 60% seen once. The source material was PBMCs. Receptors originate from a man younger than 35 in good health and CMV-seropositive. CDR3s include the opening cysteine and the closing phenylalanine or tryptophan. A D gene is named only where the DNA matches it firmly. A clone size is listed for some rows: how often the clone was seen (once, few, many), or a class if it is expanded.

CASSYSKLPYEQFF	TGTGCCAGCAGTTACTCGAAACTCCCCTATGAGCAGTTCTTC	TRBJ2-1	-	TRBV6-5	-
CASSLDRQNEQFF	TGTGCCAGCAGCCTAGACAGACAGAATGAGCAGTTCTTC	TRBJ2-1	-	TRBV27	-
CASSMGQIYEQYF	TGTGCCAGCAGCATGGGGCAAATCTACGAGCAGTACTTC	TRBJ2-7	-	TRBV5-6	-
CASSRSSGSHNEQFF	TGCGCCAGCAGCCGATCAAGCGGGAGTCACAATGAGCAGTTCTTC	TRBJ2-1	TRBD2	TRBV5-1	-
CASSPKRGTSIYNEQFF	TGTGCCAGCAGCCCTAAGAGAGGGACTAGCATCTACAATGAGCAGTTCTTC	TRBJ2-1	TRBD2	TRBV7-9	-
CASSALLAGQFF	TGTGCCAGCAGCGCACTTCTAGCGGGACAGTTCTTC	TRBJ2-1	TRBD2	TRBV5-6	few
CASSLTGFNTEAFF	TGCGCCAGCAGCCTGACAGGATTTAACACTGAAGCTTTCTTT	TRBJ1-1	-	TRBV5-1	few
CASTLIMLADTEAFF	TGTGCCAGCACCTTGATCATGCTTGCAGACACTGAAGCTTTCTTT	TRBJ1-1	-	TRBV6-4	-
CASNFRDPRYF	TGTGCTAGCAATTTTCGGGATCCCAGGTATTTT	TRBJ2-3	-	TRBV6-1	-
CSVLRDRSGIEQFF	TGCAGCGTCCTCCGGGACAGGTCAGGAATTGAGCAGTTCTTC	TRBJ2-1	TRBD1	TRBV29-1	-
CSVQQTISYEQYF	TGCAGCGTTCAGCAAACTATATCCTACGAGCAGTACTTC	TRBJ2-7	-	TRBV29-1	once
CASTKAGGSSYEQYF	TGTGCCAGCACTAAAGCGGGGGGAAGCTCCTACGAGCAGTACTTC	TRBJ2-7	TRBD2	TRBV2	once
CSVRVTPYEQYF	TGCAGCGTTCGAGTTACCCCCTACGAGCAGTACTTC	TRBJ2-7	-	TRBV29-1	-
CASSYSRHEQFF	TGTGCCAGCAGTTACTCGCGCCATGAGCAGTTCTTC	TRBJ2-1	-	TRBV6-5	-
CASSYSAQNYGYTF	TGTGCCAGCAGTTACTCTGCACAGAACTATGGCTACACCTTC	TRBJ1-2	-	TRBV6-5	-
CASSIQYQETQYF	TGTGCCAGTAGTATACAGTACCAAGAGACCCAGTACTTC	TRBJ2-5	-	TRBV19	once
CASRDGTANTGELFF	TGTGCCAGCAGGGATGGGACAGCGAACACCGGGGAGCTGTTTTTT	TRBJ2-2	TRBD1	TRBV2	-
CASSSQGQGYYEQYF	TGCGCCAGCAGCTCCCAGGGACAGGGATACTACGAGCAGTACTTC	TRBJ2-7	TRBD1	TRBV5-1	-
CASSLGSRSRNQPQHF	TGTGCCAGCAGCTTGGGGTCTCGGAGTCGCAATCAGCCCCAGCATTTT	TRBJ1-5	-	TRBV5-8	-
CASFGIQTSLYGYTF	TGCGCCAGCTTTGGAATACAGACCTCCCTCTATGGCTACACCTTC	TRBJ1-2	-	TRBV4-1	-
CASSPGGSNQPQHF	TGTGCCAGCAGCCCCGGGGGTAGCAATCAGCCCCAGCATTTT	TRBJ1-5	-	TRBV28	-
CAISLPGGETQYF	TGTGCCATCAGTTTACCAGGGGGAGAGACCCAGTACTTC	TRBJ2-5	TRBD1	TRBV10-3	once
CASSQAGLQAQYF	TGTGCCAGCAGCCAAGCGGGACTACAGGCGCAGTATTTT	TRBJ2-3	TRBD2	TRBV14	-
CASKTDGLAEETQYF	TGTGCCAGCAAAACTGACGGACTAGCGGAAGAGACCCAGTACTTC	TRBJ2-5	TRBD2	TRBV28	-
CSVCLGPSTDTQYF	TGCAGCGTTTGTTTGGGCCCTAGCACAGATACGCAGTATTTT	TRBJ2-3	-	TRBV29-1	-
CASSSSRDYNEQFF	TGTGCCAGCAGTTCTAGTCGGGACTACAATGAGCAGTTCTTC	TRBJ2-1	-	TRBV7-3	-
CASSTTGISEAFF	TGTGCCAGCAGCACCACAGGGATCTCTGAAGCTTTCTTT	TRBJ1-1	-	TRBV25-1	-
CASSADLITEAFF	TGCGCCAGCAGCGCAGATCTTATCACTGAAGCTTTCTTT	TRBJ1-1	-	TRBV5-1	few
CASSPQGAGDEQYF	TGTGCCAGCAGCCCTCAGGGGGCAGGCGACGAGCAGTACTTC	TRBJ2-7	TRBD1	TRBV11-2	-
CASSADFNQPQHF	TGTGCCAGCAGCGCCGACTTCAATCAGCCCCAGCATTTT	TRBJ1-5	-	TRBV6-5	-
CASSRQGSEAFF	TGTGCCAGCTCAAGACAGGGCTCTGAAGCTTTCTTT	TRBJ1-1	TRBD1	TRBV25-1	-
CSVNDGANTGELFF	TGCAGCGTTAATGACGGGGCGAACACCGGGGAGCTGTTTTTT	TRBJ2-2	-	TRBV29-1	-
CSVEGTAGAADTQYF	TGCAGCGTTGAAGGGACCGCAGGGGCGGCAGATACGCAGTATTTT	TRBJ2-3	-	TRBV29-1	-
CASSLSTYGYTF	TGTGCCAGCAGCTTGTCTACGTATGGCTACACCTTC	TRBJ1-2	-	TRBV5-4	few
CASKGTYEQYF	TGCGCCAGCAAGGGGACCTACGAGCAGTACTTC	TRBJ2-7	-	TRBV5-1	-
CASSSGLAGSTDTQYF	TGCGCCAGCAGTTCAGGACTAGCGGGAAGCACAGATACGCAGTATTTT	TRBJ2-3	TRBD2	TRBV10-1	-
CASSSADREVHF	TGTGCCAGCAGCTCAGCCGACAGGGAAGTCCACTTT	TRBJ1-6	TRBD1	TRBV11-1	-
CASSYGQGGYGYTF	TGTGCCAGCAGTTATGGTCAGGGGGGCTATGGCTACACCTTC	TRBJ1-2	TRBD1	TRBV6-5	-
CASSEQFNTEAFF	TGTGCCAGCAGTGAACAGTTTAACACTGAAGCTTTCTTT	TRBJ1-1	-	TRBV6-1	-
CASSPLPAGAPYNEQFF	TGTGCCAGCAGTCCTCTCCCTGCGGGGGCCCCCTACAATGAGCAGTTCTTC	TRBJ2-1	-	TRBV28	-
CASSHQPSGSDNEQYF	TGTGCCAGCAGCCACCAGCCTAGCGGGAGTGATAACGAGCAGTACTTC	TRBJ2-7	TRBD2	TRBV5-4	-
CASSETAPGGRYEQYF	TGTGCCAGCAGTGAAACGGCGCCAGGGGGCCGCTACGAGCAGTACTTC	TRBJ2-7	TRBD1	TRBV2	-
CAGSGTGNQPQHF	TGTGCCGGGTCCGGGACAGGCAATCAGCCCCAGCATTTT	TRBJ1-5	TRBD1	TRBV6-1	-
CASSVAQAPYEQYF	TGTGCCAGCAGCGTAGCACAGGCGCCCTACGAGCAGTACTTC	TRBJ2-7	-	TRBV9	-
CASSTHRDRDYEQYF	TGTGCCAGCAGTACCCACCGGGACAGAGACTACGAGCAGTACTTC	TRBJ2-7	TRBD1	TRBV6-1	few
CASSSSLNTEAFF	TGTGCCAGCAGCTCTTCCCTGAACACTGAAGCTTTCTTT	TRBJ1-1	-	TRBV7-9	-
CASSLVGRTGAHETQYF	TGCGCCAGCAGCTTGGTGGGGAGGACAGGGGCCCACGAGACCCAGTACTTC	TRBJ2-5	TRBD1	TRBV5-1	once
CASSLPGGQSGYTF	TGTGCCAGCAGTCTCCCCGGGGGACAGTCGGGCTACACCTTC	TRBJ1-2	TRBD1	TRBV28	-
CASSFQGLGEKLFF	TGTGCCAGCAGTTTCCAGGGTTTAGGAGAAAAACTGTTTTTT	TRBJ1-4	-	TRBV6-5	few
CASSLHWEETQYF	TGTGCCAGCAGCTTACACTGGGAGGAGACCCAGTACTTC	TRBJ2-5	-	TRBV5-8	-
CASSEWGLGGVFF	TGTGCCAGCAGTGAATGGGGGTTGGGGGGGGTGTTTTTT	TRBJ1-4	-	TRBV2	-
CATSSLKLVDEQFF	TGTGCCACCAGCAGCCTCAAACTAGTTGATGAGCAGTTCTTC	TRBJ2-1	-	TRBV15	-
CASSLTPGVGSYNEQFF	TGTGCCAGCAGCTTAACACCAGGGGTTGGATCCTACAATGAGCAGTTCTTC	TRBJ2-1	-	TRBV11-3	-